Sequencing of this T cell receptor (beta chain) was carried out in a study of graft-versus-host responses after intestinal transplantation. Study context: Every recipient underwent anti-thymocyte globulin induction, then tacrolimus and steroids for roughly 3 years. Findings and caveats of the study: In patients with graft-donor T cell macrochimerism, allograft graft-versus-host to host-versus-graft clonal ratios were high. With peak circulating GvH clone levels came an association with early post-transplant HvG declines. Detected in recipient marrow were GvH clones, some of which were first observed in ileum or blood.

Of note for this clone: Its antigen is as yet unknown.

The repertoire was sequenced with immunoSEQ multiplex PCR; TCRdb's copy has only in-frame clones and lacks some. The table includes 39,000 or so clones, nearly 95% detected once. CDR3 length equals 16 residues. The ends lost 0 bases at V and 3 bases at J; junction bases unmatched: 8. CDR1 is MGHRA and CDR2 is YSYEKL in the germline V gene. The source is a human donor who was the organ donor for an intestinal transplant. The sequences come from unstimulated CD8+ T cells sorted from spleen or lymph node cells, collected before transplant. The chain combines TRBV4-1 with TRBJ2-7, with 7 bases identical to TRBD2. CDR3 in amino acids: CASSQEDLAGYYEQYF. The DNA for the CDR3 is TGCGCCAGCAGCCAAGAAGATTTAGCGGGTTACTACGAGCAGTACTTC.